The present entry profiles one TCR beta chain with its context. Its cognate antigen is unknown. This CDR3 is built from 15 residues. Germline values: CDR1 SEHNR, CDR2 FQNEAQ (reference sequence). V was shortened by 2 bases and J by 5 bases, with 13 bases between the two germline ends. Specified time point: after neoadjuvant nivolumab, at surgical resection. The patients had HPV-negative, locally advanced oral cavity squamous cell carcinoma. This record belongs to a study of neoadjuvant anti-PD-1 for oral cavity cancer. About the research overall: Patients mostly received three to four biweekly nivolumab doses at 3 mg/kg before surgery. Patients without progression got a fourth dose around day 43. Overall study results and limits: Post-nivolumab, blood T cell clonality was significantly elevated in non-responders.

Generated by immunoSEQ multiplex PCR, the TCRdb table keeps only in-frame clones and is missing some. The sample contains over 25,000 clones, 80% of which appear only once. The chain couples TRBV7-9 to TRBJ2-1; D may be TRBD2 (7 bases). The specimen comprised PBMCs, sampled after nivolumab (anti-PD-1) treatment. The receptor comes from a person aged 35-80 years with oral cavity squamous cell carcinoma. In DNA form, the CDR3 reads TGTGCCAGCAGCTTAAGGGGGGGGACGCACAATGAGCAGTTCTTC. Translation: CASSLRGGTHNEQFF.